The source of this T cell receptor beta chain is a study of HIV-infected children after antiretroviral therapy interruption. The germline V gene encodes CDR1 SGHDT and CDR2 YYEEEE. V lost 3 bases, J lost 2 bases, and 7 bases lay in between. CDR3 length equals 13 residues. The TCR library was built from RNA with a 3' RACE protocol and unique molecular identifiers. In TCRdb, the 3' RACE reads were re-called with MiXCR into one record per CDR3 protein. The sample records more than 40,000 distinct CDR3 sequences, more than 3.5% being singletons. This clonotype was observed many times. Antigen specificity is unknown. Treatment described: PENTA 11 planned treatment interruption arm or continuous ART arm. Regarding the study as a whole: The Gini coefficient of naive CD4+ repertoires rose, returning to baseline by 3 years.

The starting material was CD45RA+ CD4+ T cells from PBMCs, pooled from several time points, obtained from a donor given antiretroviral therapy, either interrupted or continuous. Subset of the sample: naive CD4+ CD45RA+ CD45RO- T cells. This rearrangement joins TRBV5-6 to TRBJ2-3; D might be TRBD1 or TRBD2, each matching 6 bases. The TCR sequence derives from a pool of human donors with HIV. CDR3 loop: CASSWGATDTQYF. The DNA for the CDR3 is TGTGCCAGCAGCTGGGGGGCCACAGATACGCAGTATTTT.